The clone carrying this T cell receptor beta chain came up many times. The antigen is unknown. This sample includes further DNA sequences coding for the same CDR3. Trimming took 4 bases from V and 4 from J; bases not matched to a gene: 6. This CDR3 has 15 amino acids. Germline loops: CDR1 SGHTA, CDR2 FQGNSA. These data are taken from a study of lymphopenia after photon versus proton radiotherapy. Produced via immunoSEQ multiplex PCR; TCRdb's table is partial and in-frame only. The sample yields 160,000 or so clones, about 88% seen once. Findings and limits, study-wide: A bigger post-nadir fall in TCR diversity correlated inversely with survival time in deceased patients. Oligoclonal CD8+ Temra expansion after nadir drove photon patients' diversity drop. Better survival with proton therapy was suggested as possible, not demonstrated. Photon-treated patients lost naive T cells and TCR diversity; proton-treated stayed stable.

V and J are TRBV7-2 and TRBJ2-7, with 11 bases lining up with TRBD1. The material sequenced was peripheral blood, taken from a patient treated with photon-based radiotherapy. This sequence was found in a man between 45 and 60 years old with gastric cancer. In nucleotides, the CDR3 is TGTGCCAGCAGCTGGACCGGGACAGGGGGGTACGAGCAGTACTTC. Residues: CASSWTGTGGYEQYF.